This record concerns one TCR beta chain sequence. What it recognizes is unknown. Germline CDR1 is SGHAT and CDR2 is FQNNGV. This CDR3 comprises 15 residues. The ends lost 5 bases at V and 1 base at J; junction bases unmatched: 6. The data belong to a study of OX40 agonist ivuxolimab in advanced cancers. About the research overall: Among those enrolled, mean age was about 63 years (range 23 to 79) and roughly 84% were male. Whole-study results and caveats: On average, CD8+ T cells had more expanded clones than CD4+.

The table came from immunoSEQ multiplex PCR; TCRdb's copy has only in-frame clones and leaves some out. The sample lists roughly 15,000 clones, approximately 78% occurring once. Blood got drawn at baseline, again on cycle 4 day 1, and then on cycle 7 day 1. Specimen: CD4+ or CD8+ T cells sorted from blood, collected in a trial of the OX40 agonist ivuxolimab. The clonotype originates from an adult with an advanced solid tumor such as melanoma, head and neck, liver or kidney cancer. The V and J genes are TRBV11-2 and TRBJ1-1, with 8 bases identical to TRBD1. CDR3 loop: CASSQGDRRNTEAFF. CDR3 nucleotide sequence: TGTGCCAGCAGCCAAGGGGACAGGCGGAACACTGAAGCTTTCTTT.